This TCR beta chain was captured by sequencing in a study of identical twins. The study's findings and limits: One should note that invariant MAIT and iNKT cells could partly confound zero-insertion analyses. Cord blood beta clonotypes present at high abundance carried fewer insertions; no such pattern appeared in memory repertoires.

cDNA molecules carried unique molecular identifiers, and template switching added a universal primer site. MiXCR, run by TCRdb on the 5' RACE reads, gives a single entry per CDR3 protein. The repertoire consists of about 700,000 distinct CDR3 sequences, with 8.5% to 9.5% occurring once and the leading ten covering about 0.98%. Losses at the gene ends were 7 bases for V and 7 bases for J; bases not matched to a gene: 21. The CDR3 extends over 17 amino acids. In germline, CDR1 is MDHEN, CDR2 SYDVKM. Comments on this clonotype: Its cognate antigen is unknown.

The same sample was also used in a study of yellow fever vaccine responses in identical twins.

This receptor was obtained from a woman aged 18-35 years in good health. Sample: PBMCs. The gene calls are TRBV28 and TRBJ2-5, with 7 bases that match TRBD2. CDR3 loop: CASTTPLAGRERGTQYF. The CDR3 DNA sequence: TGTGCCAGCACTACACCGCTCGCAGGGAGGGAGCGGGGGACCCAGTACTTC.